The 10 T cell receptor beta chains reported below all come from one sample, sequenced in a study of CXCR3-negative and CXCR3-positive naive CD8 T cells. General study findings and limits: CXCR3-expressing naive cells carried TRB CDR3s more hydrophobic than those of CXCR3-negative naive cells.

What these receptors recognize is not known. UMI-tagged TRB cDNA libraries were built via 5' RACE. TCRdb reprocessed the 5' RACE reads; each CDR3 protein has one entry and no DNA is given. This sample's table has 120,000 to 150,000 distinct CDR3 sequences. The sequencing sample was made of naive CXCR3+ CD8+ T cells from blood. As to subset: CD45RO-CCR7+CD27+CD95- naive CD8+ T cells expressing CXCR3 (TNR3+). These TCRs come from a human donor in good health. Some clones in this sample may be carry-over from other donors' samples.

V usage is TRBV12-3 or TRBV12-4 and J usage is TRBJ2-3; as DNA is missing, the TRBD2 call by TCRdb cannot be tested. The CDR3 is 18 residues long. CDR3 sequence: CASSRLQPSGGYTDTQYF.

The V gene is TRBV27, the J gene TRBJ2-1; checking the TCRdb D call of TRBD1 is not possible without DNA. Germline V lookup: CDR1 MNHEY, CDR2 SMNVEV (reference sequence). The CDR3 length is 14 residues. CDR3 in amino acids: CASSRGFPYNEQFF.

The chain couples TRBV12-3 or TRBV12-4 to TRBJ2-3; the D call of TRBD2 rests on TCRdb alone, since no DNA is present to check it. The CDR3 sequence is 15 residues long. The CDR3: CASSQTSGNTDTQYF.

The chain uses TRBV29-1 and TRBJ2-3; absent DNA, TCRdb's TRBD2 call cannot be checked. Looked up from germline, CDR1 is SQVTM and CDR2 is ANQGSEA. The CDR3 consists of 15 residues. The CDR3 loop reads CSVALSGGATDTQYF.

The genes are TRBV27 and TRBJ2-3; checking the TCRdb D call of TRBD2 is not possible without DNA. This CDR3 contains 15 residues. Germline loops: CDR1 MNHEY, CDR2 SMNVEV (reference sequence). CDR3 loop: CASSFPAGGTDTQYF.

This chain uses TRBV5-6 with TRBJ2-1. The V gene's germline CDR1 is SGHDT and CDR2 YYEEEE. The CDR3 has 14 residues. The CDR3 sequence: CASSLPLWGNEQFF. The full variable domain, in which reference TRBV5-6 and TRBJ2-1 provide the parts outside the CDR3, is DAGVTQSPTHLIKTRGQQVTLRCSPKSGHDTVSWYQQALGQGPQFIFQYYEEEERQRGNFPDRFSGHQFPNYSSELNVNALLLGDSALYLCASSLPLWGNEQFFGPGTRLTVL.

The rearrangement links TRBV4-3 to TRBJ2-1; TCRdb picks TRBD1, but there is no DNA to check that call. This CDR3 is built from 16 residues. The germline V gene has CDR1 LGHNA and CDR2 YSLEER. This CDR3 is CASSQVGTGAFGEQFF.

The V call is TRBV20-1, the J call TRBJ1-1. The CDR3 extends over 13 amino acids. Germline V gives CDR1 DFQATT, CDR2 SNEGSKA (reference sequence). CDR3 sequence: CSAREQTYTEAFF.

The chain carries TRBV29-1 and TRBJ2-2; TCRdb reports TRBD1, a call that lacks DNA to check it against. There are 15 residues in the CDR3. Germline V lookup: CDR1 SQVTM, CDR2 ANQGSEA. The chain's CDR3 is CSVEVTGRVTGELFF.

This chain links TRBV11-2 with TRBJ2-7; TCRdb gives TRBD1 as the D gene, but with no DNA this cannot be confirmed. Germline assignment: CDR1 SGHAT and CDR2 FQNNGV. This CDR3 region has 15 residues. CDR3 sequence: CASSLEPRAGYEQYF.